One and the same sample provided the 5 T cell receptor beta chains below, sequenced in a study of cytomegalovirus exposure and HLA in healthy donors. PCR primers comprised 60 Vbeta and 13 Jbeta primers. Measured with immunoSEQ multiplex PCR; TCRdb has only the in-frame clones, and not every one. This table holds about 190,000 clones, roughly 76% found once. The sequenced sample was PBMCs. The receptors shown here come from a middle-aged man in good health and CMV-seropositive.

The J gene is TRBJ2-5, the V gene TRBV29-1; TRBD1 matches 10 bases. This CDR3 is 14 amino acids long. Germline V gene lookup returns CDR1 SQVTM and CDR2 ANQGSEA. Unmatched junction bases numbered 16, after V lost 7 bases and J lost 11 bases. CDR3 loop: CSARPGTGVGEQYF. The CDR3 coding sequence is TGCAGCGCCCGCCCAGGGACAGGGGTGGGGGAGCAGTACTTC.

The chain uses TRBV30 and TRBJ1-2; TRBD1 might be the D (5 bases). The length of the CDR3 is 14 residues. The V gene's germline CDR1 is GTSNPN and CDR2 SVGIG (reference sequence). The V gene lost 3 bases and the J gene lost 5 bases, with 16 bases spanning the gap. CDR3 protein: CAWRRQTVIYGYTF. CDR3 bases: TGTGCCTGGAGACGCCAGACAGTAATTTATGGCTACACCTTC.

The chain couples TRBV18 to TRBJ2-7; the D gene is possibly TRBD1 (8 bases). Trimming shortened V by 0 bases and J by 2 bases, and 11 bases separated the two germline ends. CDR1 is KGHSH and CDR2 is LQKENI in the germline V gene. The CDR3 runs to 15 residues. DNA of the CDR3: TGTGCCAGCTCACCACCACAGGGGGGGGCCTACGAGCAGTACTTC. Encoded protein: CASSPPQGGAYEQYF.

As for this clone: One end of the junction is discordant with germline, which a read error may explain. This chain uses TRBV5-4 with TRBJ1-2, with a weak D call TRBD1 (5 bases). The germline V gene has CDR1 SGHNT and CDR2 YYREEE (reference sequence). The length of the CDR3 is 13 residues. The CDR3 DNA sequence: TGTGCCGGCAGCTTTCAGGGTAGTTATGGCTACACCTTC. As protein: CAGSFQGSYGYTF.

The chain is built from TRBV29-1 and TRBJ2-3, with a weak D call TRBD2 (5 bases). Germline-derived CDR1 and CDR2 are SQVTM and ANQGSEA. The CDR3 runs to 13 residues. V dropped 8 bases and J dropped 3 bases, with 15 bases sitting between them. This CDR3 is CSFRRAGTDTQYF. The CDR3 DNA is TGCAGCTTCCGGCGGGCTGGAACAGATACGCAGTATTTT.